This T cell receptor beta chain emerged from a study of blood T cell repertoires in COVID-19. This clone was detected a few times. Methods used by the authors: Reference gene primers were amplified, and this amplification served to estimate nucleated cell counts. Assay used: immunoSEQ multiplex PCR; TCRdb lists only in-frame clones, some missing. Clonal size and the V and J genes are those of that table, whereas D and trimming came from the DNA. In the table there are around 220,000 clones, roughly four fifths of which are singletons. Trimming cost V 6 bases and J 0 bases; bases outside gene matches: 3. Germline V lookup: CDR1 LNHDA, CDR2 SQIVND (reference sequence). The CDR3 loop spans 14 amino acids.

The sequencing sample was made of peripheral blood. The receptor's source is a woman of 80 years or more with COVID-19, enrolled during active disease. V is TRBV19 and J is TRBJ1-1; 8 nucleotides agree with TRBD1. Here the CDR3 reads CASSRQGMNTEAFF. The CDR3 region has the DNA TGTGCCAGTAGCCGACAGGGGATGAACACTGAAGCTTTCTTT. The complete variable domain, with remaining parts taken from reference TRBV19 and TRBJ1-1, reads DGGITQSPKYLFRKEGQNVTLSCEQNLNHDAMYWYRQDPGQGLRLIYYSQIVNDFQKGDIAEGYSVSREKKESFPLTVTSAQKNPTAFYLCASSRQGMNTEAFFGQGTRLTVV.